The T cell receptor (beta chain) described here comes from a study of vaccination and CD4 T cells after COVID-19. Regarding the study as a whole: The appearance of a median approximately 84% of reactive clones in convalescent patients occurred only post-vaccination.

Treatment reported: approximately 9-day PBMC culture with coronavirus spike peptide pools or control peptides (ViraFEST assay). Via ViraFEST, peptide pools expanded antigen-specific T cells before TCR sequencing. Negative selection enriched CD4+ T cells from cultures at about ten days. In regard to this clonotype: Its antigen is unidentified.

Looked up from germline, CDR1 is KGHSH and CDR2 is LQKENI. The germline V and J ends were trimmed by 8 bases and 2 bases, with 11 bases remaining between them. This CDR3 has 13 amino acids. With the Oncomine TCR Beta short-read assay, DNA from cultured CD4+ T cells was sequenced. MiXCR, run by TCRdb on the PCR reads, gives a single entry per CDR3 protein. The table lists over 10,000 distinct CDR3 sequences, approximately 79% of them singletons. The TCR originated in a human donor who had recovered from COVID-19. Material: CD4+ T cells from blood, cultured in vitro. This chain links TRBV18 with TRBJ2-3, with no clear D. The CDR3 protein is CASVGHLTDTQYF. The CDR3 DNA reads TGTGCCAGCGTTGGCCACCTCACAGATACGCAGTATTTT.